Following are 3 T cell receptor beta chains from one sample sequenced in a study of shared clonotypes between healthy human individuals. Data came from immunoSEQ multiplex PCR; TCRdb stores just in-frame clones and leaves some out. In the table there are some 1,100,000 clones, around 82% of which are singletons. Sequencing used memory CD4+ T cells from PBMCs. Indicated subset: CD45RA-negative fraction. The receptors originated from a man aged 18-30 years in good health. Some clones in this sample may be carry-over from other donors' samples.

This clone has at least ten counts. The chain links TRBV7-8 to TRBJ2-7; no firm D call. The V end lost 3 bases, the J end lost 0 bases, and 9 bases lay between the germline ends. CDR3 length: 14 amino acids. Germline V CDR1 and CDR2: SGHVS, FQNEAQ. For the CDR3, the DNA is TGTGCCAGCAGCTTCACATATAGCTCCTACGAGCAGTACTTC. This encodes CASSFTYSSYEQYF.

The V call is TRBV18, the J call TRBJ1-2; D remains ambiguous. CDR3 length: 13 amino acids. Trimming shortened V by 6 bases and J by 0 bases, and 8 bases separated the two germline ends. Germline V CDR1 and CDR2: KGHSH, LQKENI. This chain's CDR3 is CASSDGANYGYTF. CDR3 coding DNA: TGTGCCAGCTCGGACGGAGCTAACTATGGCTACACCTTC.

V usage is TRBV6-6 and J usage is TRBJ1-1; D unresolved. Germline assignment: CDR1 MNHNY and CDR2 SVGAGI (reference sequence). This CDR3 region has 13 residues. Between the trimmed V and J ends, which lost 7 bases and 3 bases, there was a span of 12 bases. The CDR3 nucleotides are TGTGCCAGCACCATGATTCGGGACACTGAAGCTTTCTTT. Translated: CASTMIRDTEAFF.